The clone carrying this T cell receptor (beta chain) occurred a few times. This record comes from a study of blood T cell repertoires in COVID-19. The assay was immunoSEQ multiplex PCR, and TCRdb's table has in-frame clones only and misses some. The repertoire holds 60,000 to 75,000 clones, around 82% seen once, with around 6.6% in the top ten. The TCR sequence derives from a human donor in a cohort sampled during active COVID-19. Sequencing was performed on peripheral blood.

The DNA of the CDR3 is TGTGCCAGCAGCTTATCCCCAGCAACTAATGAAAAACTGTTTTTT. This gives the protein CASSLSPATNEKLFF. The genes are TRBV11-2 and TRBJ1-4; D gene ambiguous. Germline values: CDR1 SGHAT, CDR2 FQNNGV. The germline V and J ends were trimmed by 2 bases and 0 bases, with 7 bases remaining between them. The CDR3 covers 15 residues.